The 29 T cell receptor beta chains presented below share a single source sample, sequenced in a study of blood T cell repertoires in COVID-19. The method was immunoSEQ multiplex PCR; TCRdb's version includes in-frame clones alone and lacks a portion of them. The repertoire holds 200,000 to 250,000 clones, with 70% to 90% as singletons. The specimen was PBMCs or T cells enriched from blood (not recorded which). The receptor set was obtained from a man aged 25 to 40 with acute COVID-19.

This chain connects TRBV6-1 to TRBJ1-6; D is unresolved. Trimming shortened V by 0 bases and J by 7 bases, and 7 bases separated the two germline ends. This CDR3 contains 14 residues. Germline CDR1 and CDR2: MNHNS and SASEGT. The CDR3 spells CASSEAGYNSPLHF. Here the CDR3 DNA reads TGTGCCAGCAGTGAAGCCGGTTACAATTCACCCCTCCACTTT.

The J gene is TRBJ1-3, the V gene TRBV30; 8 bases fit TRBD1. V lost 2 bases to trimming and J lost 0 bases; unmatched junction nucleotides: 9. The CDR3 has 17 amino acids. Per the germline V gene, CDR1 is GTSNPN and CDR2 is SVGIG (reference sequence). The CDR3 region is CAWSIWGQVYSGNTIYF. The CDR3 DNA sequence: TGTGCCTGGAGTATATGGGGACAGGTTTACTCTGGAAACACCATATATTTT.

The chain couples TRBV2 to TRBJ1-5, with 8 nucleotides matching TRBD1. The CDR3 length is 14 residues. After removal of 5 bases from V and 6 bases from J, the junction contained 6 bases not matched to a gene. Germline lookup yields CDR1 SNHLY and CDR2 FYNNEI. The CDR3 sequence is CASSTGTGSQPQHF. As DNA, the CDR3 is TGTGCCAGCAGTACCGGGACAGGTTCTCAGCCCCAGCATTTT.

This clone was picked up many times. This chain connects TRBV5-1 to TRBJ1-5; 8 bases agree with TRBD1. Trimming took 4 bases from V and 3 from J; bases not matched to a gene: 6. Germline values: CDR1 SGHRS, CDR2 YFSETQ. The length of the CDR3 is 15 residues. The CDR3 loop is CASSPGTGYNQPQHF. The CDR3 region has the DNA TGCGCCAGCAGCCCCGGGACAGGCTACAATCAGCCCCAGCATTTT.

V gene TRBV27 combines with J gene TRBJ2-1; 11 bases are shared with TRBD2. V dropped 5 bases and J dropped 3; count of bases not matched to a gene: 3. The germline gives CDR1 MNHEY, CDR2 SMNVEV (reference sequence). The CDR3 is 15 amino acids. In nucleotides, the CDR3 is TGTGCCAGCAGTCCCGGGACTAGCGGCTACAATGAGCAGTTCTTC. This sequence encodes CASSPGTSGYNEQFF.

The chain links TRBV9 to TRBJ2-3; 10 bases are shared with TRBD2. V was pared by 3 bases and J by 4 bases, with 11 bases of the junction left unmatched. The CDR3 is 17 residues long. Germline V gene lookup returns CDR1 SGDLS and CDR2 YYNGEE. Here the CDR3 reads CASSAVPSGGVADTQYF. CDR3 DNA: TGTGCCAGCAGCGCTGTGCCTAGCGGGGGTGTAGCAGATACGCAGTATTTT.

The gene calls are TRBV7-9 and TRBJ2-2; D uncertain. This CDR3 is built from 13 residues. Trimming cost V 2 bases and J 5 bases, with 6 bases left between them. Germline V gene sequence: CDR1 SEHNR, CDR2 FQNEAQ (reference sequence). CDR3 in amino acids: CASSLPFTGELFF. CDR3 DNA sequence: TGTGCCAGCAGCTTACCATTTACCGGGGAGCTGTTTTTT.

This chain connects TRBV19 to TRBJ1-1; D unclear. The germline V gene encodes CDR1 LNHDA and CDR2 SQIVND (reference sequence). CDR3 length: 13 residues. Trimming shortened V by 8 bases and J by 4 bases, and 14 bases separated the two germline ends. In nucleotides, the CDR3 is TGTGCCAGTGAGGTAGGTTCGACCACTGAAGCTTTCTTT. It encodes CASEVGSTTEAFF.

The rearrangement links TRBV13 to TRBJ1-1; 9 nucleotides line up with TRBD1. The germline V gene has CDR1 PRHDT and CDR2 FYEKMQ (reference sequence). After removal of 5 bases from V and 2 bases from J, the junction contained 6 bases not matched to a gene. There are 15 residues in the CDR3. The CDR3 loop is CASSPVTGGNTEAFF. DNA of the CDR3: TGTGCCAGCAGCCCCGTTACAGGGGGCAACACTGAAGCTTTCTTT. Full variable domain (rest looked up from reference TRBV13 and TRBJ1-1): AAGVIQSPRHLIKEKRETATLKCYPIPRHDTVYWYQQGPGQDPQFLISFYEKMQSDKGSIPDRFSAQQFSDYHSELNMSSLELGDSALYFCASSPVTGGNTEAFFGQGTRLTVV.

V is TRBV30 and J is TRBJ2-7, with TRBD2 matching 9 bases. The CDR3 runs to 14 residues. CDR1 is GTSNPN, CDR2 SVGIG, per germline (reference sequence). V trimming: 0 bases; J trimming: 3 bases; junction bases outside the gene matches: 3. Written as DNA, the CDR3 is TGTGCCTGGAGTGTGGCGGGGGGGATCTACGAGCAGTACTTC. Protein sequence: CAWSVAGGIYEQYF.

V is TRBV9 and J is TRBJ2-6; TRBD2 agrees at 8 bases. With 0 bases clipped from V and 4 bases from J, the junction kept 3 bases outside the gene matches. CDR3 length: 16 residues. Per the germline V gene, CDR1 is SGDLS and CDR2 is YYNGEE. The CDR3 DNA sequence: TGTGCCAGCAGCGTAGGCGGGGGGCCCGGGGCCAACGTCCTGACTTTC. Protein: CASSVGGGPGANVLTF.

In its sample, this clone was seen a few times. The rearrangement links TRBV15 to TRBJ2-3; D ambiguous. The CDR3 is 14 amino acids. Between the trimmed V and J ends, which lost 5 bases and 2 bases, there was a span of 11 bases. Per the germline V gene, CDR1 is LNHNV and CDR2 is YYDKDF (reference sequence). The CDR3 protein is CATSGVQVTDTQYF. CDR3 nucleotide sequence: TGTGCCACCAGCGGCGTGCAGGTCACAGATACGCAGTATTTT.

The chain couples TRBV7-6 to TRBJ2-7; 7 nucleotides align to TRBD1. This CDR3 contains 16 residues. V trimming: 3 bases; J trimming: 0 bases; junction bases outside the gene matches: 8. CDR1 SGHVS and CDR2 FNYEAQ come from the germline V gene. CDR3 residues: CASSFFMTGSSYEQYF. DNA of the CDR3: TGTGCCAGCAGCTTTTTCATGACAGGGAGCTCCTACGAGCAGTACTTC.

CDR3 sequence (DNA): TGTGCCAGCAGTCCAGGACTAGCGGGGGGGCAGAAGTATTTT. This codes for CASSPGLAGGQKYF. The chain employs TRBV27 and TRBJ2-3; 15 bases are a match to TRBD2. Losses at the gene ends were 5 bases for V and 13 bases for J; bases not matched to a gene: 7. This CDR3 region has 14 residues. Germline CDR1 MNHEY, CDR2 SMNVEV (reference sequence).

This chain joins TRBV9 and TRBJ2-7; no clear D gene. Germline lookup yields CDR1 SGDLS and CDR2 YYNGEE. Trimming removed 3 bases from V and 6 bases from J, with 7 bases in between. CDR3 length: 11 residues. DNA for the CDR3: TGTGCCAGCAGCGCTCTCGGCGAGCAGTACTTC. Protein: CASSALGEQYF.

This rearrangement joins TRBV28 to TRBJ1-2, with D maybe TRBD1 (6 bases). Germline V gene lookup returns CDR1 MDHEN and CDR2 SYDVKM. The CDR3 loop spans 14 amino acids. V was cut by 4 bases and J by 8 bases, with 17 bases left in between. The CDR3 DNA sequence: TGTGCCAGCAGTTCCGGACAGCGAGGGGACGGCTACACCTTC. This codes for CASSSGQRGDGYTF.

This clone was counted only a few times. The chain uses TRBV3-1 (or the pseudogene TRBV3-2) and TRBJ2-5, with no clear D. The V gene lost 3 bases and the J gene lost 2 bases, with 4 bases spanning the gap. This CDR3 has 12 residues. The germline gives CDR1 LGHDT, CDR2 YNNKEL (reference sequence). The CDR3 DNA reads TGTGCCAGCAGCCATACTCAAGAGACCCAGTACTTC. This sequence encodes CASSHTQETQYF.

The rearrangement links TRBV6-4 to TRBJ2-3, with TRBD2 matching 9 bases. The CDR3 consists of 15 residues. The V and J ends lost 3 bases and 2 bases, in that order; junction bases with no gene match: 3. CDR1 is MRHNA, CDR2 SNTAGT, per germline. This CDR3 reads CASSDAGGTTDTQYF. CDR3 nucleotide sequence: TGTGCCAGCAGTGATGCGGGGGGGACCACAGATACGCAGTATTTT.

As concerns this clone: Distinct nucleotide sequences in the sample also encode this CDR3. V gene TRBV24-1 combines with J gene TRBJ1-2; 7 nucleotides agree with TRBD1. The germline V gene encodes CDR1 KGHDR and CDR2 SFDVKD. V was pared by 4 bases and J by 8 bases, with 3 bases of the junction left unmatched. The CDR3 contains 12 residues. Here the CDR3 reads CATSDPTGGYTF. The CDR3 DNA reads as TGTGCCACCAGTGACCCGACAGGGGGCTACACCTTC.

This rearrangement joins TRBV24-1 to TRBJ2-3; D is undetermined. The CDR3 is made up of 13 amino acids. Per the germline V gene, CDR1 is KGHDR and CDR2 is SFDVKD. V shed 5 bases and J shed 0 bases, with 5 bases lying between them. CDR3 nucleotide sequence: TGTGCCACCAGTGGTTCGAGCACAGATACGCAGTATTTT. It is translated as CATSGSSTDTQYF.

V usage is TRBV19 and J usage is TRBJ1-2, with TRBD1 matching over 7 bases. Germline CDR1 reads LNHDA; CDR2 reads SQIVND (reference sequence). The CDR3 has 17 amino acids. V shed 4 bases, J shed 5 bases, and the junction held 16 bases outside the gene matches. DNA of the CDR3: TGTGCCAGTAGTAGCGGCTCGACAGGGTGGATAGGATATGGCTACACCTTC. Its protein is CASSSGSTGWIGYGYTF.

V and J are TRBV6-5 and TRBJ1-2, with D perhaps TRBD1 (5 bases). The V end was cut by 9 bases, the J end by 6 bases, with 14 bases between. CDR3 size: 12 residues. Germline V gives CDR1 MNHEY, CDR2 SVGAGI. The CDR3 protein is CASYGGNHGYTF. CDR3 coding DNA: TGTGCCAGTTACGGGGGTAATCATGGCTACACCTTC.

The rearrangement joins TRBV10-3 to TRBJ2-3, with D possibly TRBD1 on 5 matching bases. Trimming cost V 3 bases and J 3 bases, with 7 bases left between them. Germline lookup yields CDR1 ENHRY and CDR2 SYGVKD. This CDR3 spans 13 amino acids. In DNA, the CDR3 is TGTGCCATCAGTGATCGGACAACAGATACGCAGTATTTT. Its protein is CAISDRTTDTQYF.

The chain has TRBV6-6 and TRBJ1-5, with D perhaps matching TRBD1 (6 bases). Germline lookup yields CDR1 MNHNY and CDR2 SVGAGI (reference sequence). V lost 4 bases and J lost 7, with 17 bases in between. This CDR3 comprises 15 residues. The CDR3 spells CASSSDSSGWQPQHF. The CDR3 DNA sequence: TGTGCCAGCAGTTCGGACAGTTCCGGTTGGCAGCCCCAGCATTTT.

V gene TRBV7-9 combines with J gene TRBJ2-7; 12 bases fit TRBD1. The V gene's germline CDR1 is SEHNR and CDR2 FQNEAQ (reference sequence). This CDR3 is 14 amino acids long. Germline trimming cut 6 bases from V and 4 bases from J; bases unmatched to any gene: 4. CDR3 DNA sequence: TGTGCCAGCAGACCGGGACAGGGGGCTTACGAGCAGTACTTC. Amino acid sequence: CASRPGQGAYEQYF.

The genes are TRBV10-3 and TRBJ1-2; the D gene is possibly TRBD1 (5 bases). CDR1 and CDR2 (germline): ENHRY, SYGVKD. This CDR3 has 16 residues. V lost 0 bases to trimming and J lost 8 bases, with 19 bases between them. CDR3 coding DNA: TGTGCCATCAGTGAGTCAAGTCCTGGGGCCGGGGGAGGCTACACCTTC. As protein: CAISESSPGAGGGYTF.

This clone was counted at least ten times. The rearrangement uses TRBV6-1 and TRBJ2-1, with TRBD2 matching over 11 bases. The V segment lost 2 bases and the J segment 4 bases; nucleotides outside the gene matches: 4. The germline V gene has CDR1 MNHNS and CDR2 SASEGT. The CDR3 sequence is 16 residues long. CDR3 in amino acids: CASSEWGTSGYNEQFF. The CDR3 nucleotides read TGTGCCAGCAGTGAATGGGGGACTAGCGGTTACAATGAGCAGTTCTTC.

This clone was found a few times. V usage is TRBV7-2 and J usage is TRBJ2-5; D is unclear. The length of the CDR3 is 12 residues. With 5 bases removed from V and 5 bases from J, the gap between germline ends came to 9 bases. Germline values: CDR1 SGHTA, CDR2 FQGNSA. The CDR3 loop reads CASSLPSETQYF. The CDR3 nucleotides are TGTGCCAGCAGCCTACCGTCGGAGACCCAGTACTTC.

V usage is TRBV6-5 and J usage is TRBJ2-3, with D perhaps matching TRBD1 (5 bases). The CDR3 runs to 16 residues. Germline values: CDR1 MNHEY, CDR2 SVGAGI. Trimming removed 2 bases from V and 2 bases from J, with 14 bases in between. The CDR3 DNA reads as TGTGCCAGCAGTTACCTGCCACAGGTCGTCACAGATACGCAGTATTTT. Translated, it gives CASSYLPQVVTDTQYF.